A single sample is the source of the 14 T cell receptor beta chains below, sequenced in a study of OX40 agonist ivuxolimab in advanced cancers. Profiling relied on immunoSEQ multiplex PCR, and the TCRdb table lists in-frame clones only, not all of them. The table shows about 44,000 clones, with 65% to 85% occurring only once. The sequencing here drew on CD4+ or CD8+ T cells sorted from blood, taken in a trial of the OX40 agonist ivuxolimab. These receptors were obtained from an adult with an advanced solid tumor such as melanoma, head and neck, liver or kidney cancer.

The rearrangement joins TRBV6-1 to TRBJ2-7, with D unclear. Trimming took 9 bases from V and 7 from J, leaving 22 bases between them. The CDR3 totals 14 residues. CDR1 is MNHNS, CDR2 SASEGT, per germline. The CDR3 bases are TGTGCCAGTCGTCCCCTGCTCCCCTCTCGGGAGCAGTACTTC. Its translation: CASRPLLPSREQYF.

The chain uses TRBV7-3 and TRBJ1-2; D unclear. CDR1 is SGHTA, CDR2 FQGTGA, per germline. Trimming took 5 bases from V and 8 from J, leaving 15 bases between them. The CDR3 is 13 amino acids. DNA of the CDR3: TGTGCCAGCAGCCCCGGGTCAGGTTTAGGCTACACCTTC. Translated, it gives CASSPGSGLGYTF.

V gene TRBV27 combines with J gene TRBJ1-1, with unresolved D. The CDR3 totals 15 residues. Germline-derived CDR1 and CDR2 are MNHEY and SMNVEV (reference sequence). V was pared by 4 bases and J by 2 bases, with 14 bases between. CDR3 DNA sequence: TGTGCCAGCAGTTCGATTCGAGGGTTAAACACTGAAGCTTTCTTT. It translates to CASSSIRGLNTEAFF.

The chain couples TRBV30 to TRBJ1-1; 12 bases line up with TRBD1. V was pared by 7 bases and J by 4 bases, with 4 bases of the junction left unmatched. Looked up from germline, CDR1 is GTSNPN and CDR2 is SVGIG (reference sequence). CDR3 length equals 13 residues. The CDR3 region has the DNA TGTGCCTTCCCGGGACAGGGGGCCACTGAAGCTTTCTTT. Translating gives CAFPGQGATEAFF.

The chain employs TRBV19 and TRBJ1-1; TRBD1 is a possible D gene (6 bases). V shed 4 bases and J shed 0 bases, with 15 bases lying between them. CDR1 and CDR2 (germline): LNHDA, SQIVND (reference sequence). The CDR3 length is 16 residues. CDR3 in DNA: TGTGCCAGTAGTAGAAGGGTTGGGGACATGAACACTGAAGCTTTCTTT. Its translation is CASSRRVGDMNTEAFF.

CDR3 bases: TGTGCCAGCAGCTTTTTTGTCGGAACAAATTCACCCCTCCACTTT. Amino acids: CASSFFVGTNSPLHF. The chain links TRBV7-9 to TRBJ1-6; no firm D call. V was shortened by 3 bases and J by 7 bases, with 13 bases between the two germline ends. This CDR3 region has 15 residues. CDR1 is SEHNR and CDR2 is FQNEAQ in the germline V gene (reference sequence).

The CDR3: CASSQPGAGEYEQYF. CDR3 DNA: TGTGCCAGCAGCCAACCCGGAGCAGGGGAATACGAGCAGTACTTC. The chain combines TRBV14 with TRBJ2-7; D is perhaps TRBD1 (6 bases). V lost 2 bases and J lost 4, with 15 bases in between. CDR1 SGHDN and CDR2 FVKESK come from the germline V gene. This CDR3 comprises 15 residues.

The CDR3 bases are TGTGCCAGCAGCACCCGGGACAGGAGAAACAATGAGCAGTTCTTC. Translating gives CASSTRDRRNNEQFF. J is TRBJ2-1 and V is TRBV11-2; TRBD1 aligns across 8 bases. V lost 5 bases to trimming and J lost 5 bases; unmatched junction nucleotides: 8. The germline gives CDR1 SGHAT, CDR2 FQNNGV. CDR3 size: 15 residues.

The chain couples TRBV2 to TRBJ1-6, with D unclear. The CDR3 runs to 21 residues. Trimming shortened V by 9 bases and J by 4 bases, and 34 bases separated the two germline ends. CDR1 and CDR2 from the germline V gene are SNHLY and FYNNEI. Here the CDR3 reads CASRARARFIGPSQYNSPLHF. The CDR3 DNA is TGTGCCAGTCGAGCCCGGGCCAGATTCATTGGGCCTAGCCAGTATAATTCACCCCTCCACTTT.

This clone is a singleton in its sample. The CDR3 nucleotides read TGTGCCACCAGCAGAAGCCTTACTAGCGAAGAGACCCAGTACTTC. Amino acids: CATSRSLTSEETQYF. The genes are TRBV15 and TRBJ2-5, with 7 bases matching TRBD2. The J segment lost 3 bases and the V segment lost 2 bases, leaving 6 bases of the junction unmatched. There are 15 residues in the CDR3. The V gene's germline CDR1 is LNHNV and CDR2 YYDKDF (reference sequence).

CDR3: CASSSAPRQVQPQHF. DNA for the CDR3: TGTGCCAGCAGTTCCGCCCCCCGGCAGGTTCAGCCCCAGCATTTT. J is TRBJ1-5 and V is TRBV6-5; no reliable D call. Per the germline V gene, CDR1 is MNHEY and CDR2 is SVGAGI. The CDR3 runs 15 residues. The V end was cut by 4 bases, the J end by 6 bases, with 16 bases between.

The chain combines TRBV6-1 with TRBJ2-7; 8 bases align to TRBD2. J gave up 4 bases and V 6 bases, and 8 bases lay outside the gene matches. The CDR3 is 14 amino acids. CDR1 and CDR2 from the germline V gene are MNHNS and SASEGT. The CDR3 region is CASSRGLAGYEQYF. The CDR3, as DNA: TGTGCCAGCAGCCGAGGACTAGCCGGATACGAGCAGTACTTC.

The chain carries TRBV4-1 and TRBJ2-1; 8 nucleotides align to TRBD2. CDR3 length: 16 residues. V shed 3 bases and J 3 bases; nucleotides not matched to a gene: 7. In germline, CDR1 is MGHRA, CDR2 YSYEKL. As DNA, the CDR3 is TGCGCCAGCAGCCAGCCCGGGACTAGTCTCTACAATGAGCAGTTCTTC. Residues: CASSQPGTSLYNEQFF.

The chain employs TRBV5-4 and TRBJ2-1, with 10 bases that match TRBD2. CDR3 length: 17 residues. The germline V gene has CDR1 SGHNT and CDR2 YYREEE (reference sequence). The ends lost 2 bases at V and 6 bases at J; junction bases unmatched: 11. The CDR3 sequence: CASSFLSSGRRANEQFF. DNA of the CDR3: TGTGCCAGCAGCTTCCTCTCTAGCGGGAGAAGGGCCAATGAGCAGTTCTTC.